This T cell receptor (beta chain) was identified during a study of blood T cell repertoires in COVID-19. Participant reports of clinical history set cohort assignment. Sequencing was performed with immunoSEQ multiplex PCR; in TCRdb, only in-frame clones are kept and a portion is missing. The sample gives roughly 310,000 clones, 90% of which show up once; roughly 2.6% is in the top ten. CDR3 length: 15 amino acids. Germline loops: CDR1 KGHSH, CDR2 LQKENI. V dropped 6 bases and J dropped 3; count of bases not matched to a gene: 11. Sequenced material: PBMCs or T cells enriched from blood (not recorded which). This chain connects TRBV18 to TRBJ2-7; 7 nucleotides agree with TRBD1. The TCR sequence derives from a man aged 55 to 70 who had recovered from COVID-19. The CDR3 region has the DNA TGTGCCAGCTCCCAGGGACAGAGACTTCTCTACGAGCAGTACTTC. Its translation is CASSQGQRLLYEQYF.